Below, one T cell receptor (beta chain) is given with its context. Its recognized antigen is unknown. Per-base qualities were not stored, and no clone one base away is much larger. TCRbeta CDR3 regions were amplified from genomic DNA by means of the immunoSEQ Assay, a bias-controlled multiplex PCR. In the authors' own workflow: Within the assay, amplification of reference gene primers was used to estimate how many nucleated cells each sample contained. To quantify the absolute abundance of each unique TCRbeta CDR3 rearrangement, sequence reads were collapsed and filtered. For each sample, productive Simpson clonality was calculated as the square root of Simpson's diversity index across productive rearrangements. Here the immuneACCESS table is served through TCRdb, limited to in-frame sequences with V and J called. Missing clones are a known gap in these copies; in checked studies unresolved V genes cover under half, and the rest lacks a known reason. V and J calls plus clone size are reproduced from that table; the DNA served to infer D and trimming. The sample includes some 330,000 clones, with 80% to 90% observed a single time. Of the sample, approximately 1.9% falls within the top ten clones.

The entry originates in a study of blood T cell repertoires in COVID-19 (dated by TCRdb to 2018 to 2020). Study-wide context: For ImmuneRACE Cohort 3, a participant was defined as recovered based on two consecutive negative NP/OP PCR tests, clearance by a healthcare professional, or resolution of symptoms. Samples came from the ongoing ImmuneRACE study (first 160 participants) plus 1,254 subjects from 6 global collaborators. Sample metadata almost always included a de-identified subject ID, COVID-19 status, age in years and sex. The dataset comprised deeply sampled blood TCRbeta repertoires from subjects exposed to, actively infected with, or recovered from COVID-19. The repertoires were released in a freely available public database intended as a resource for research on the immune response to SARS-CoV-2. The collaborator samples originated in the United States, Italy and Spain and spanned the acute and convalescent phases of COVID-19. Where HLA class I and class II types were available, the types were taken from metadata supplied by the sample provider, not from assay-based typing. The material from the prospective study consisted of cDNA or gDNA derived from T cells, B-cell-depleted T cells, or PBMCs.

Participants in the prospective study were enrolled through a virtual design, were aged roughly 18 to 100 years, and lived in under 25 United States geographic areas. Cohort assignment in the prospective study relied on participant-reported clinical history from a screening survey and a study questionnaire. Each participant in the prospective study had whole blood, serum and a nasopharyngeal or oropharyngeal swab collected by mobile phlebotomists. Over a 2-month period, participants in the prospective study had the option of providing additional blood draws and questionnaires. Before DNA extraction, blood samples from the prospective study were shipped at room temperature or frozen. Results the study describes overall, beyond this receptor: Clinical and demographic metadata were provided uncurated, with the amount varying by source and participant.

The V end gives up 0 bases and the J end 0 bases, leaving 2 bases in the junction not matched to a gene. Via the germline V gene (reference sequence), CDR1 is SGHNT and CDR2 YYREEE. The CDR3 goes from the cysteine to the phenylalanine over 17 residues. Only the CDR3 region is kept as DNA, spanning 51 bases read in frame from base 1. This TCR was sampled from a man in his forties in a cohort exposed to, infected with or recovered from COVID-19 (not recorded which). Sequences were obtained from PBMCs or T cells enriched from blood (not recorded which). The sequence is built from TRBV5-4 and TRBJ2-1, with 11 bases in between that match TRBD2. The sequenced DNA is TGTGCCAGCAGCTTGGGACTAGCGGGGTTCTCCTACAATGAGCAGTTCTTC. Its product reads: CASSLGLAGFSYNEQFF.